This T cell receptor beta chain emerged from a study of spatial heterogeneity in lung cancer. On the study more broadly: The library had UMIs, and each TCR and UMI pair averaged more than ten raw reads.

General observations from the study: Whereas they appeared in blood less at follow-up, ubiquitous expanded tumor TCRs appeared there more at resection.

About this clonotype itself: Antigen unknown.

From the 5' RACE reads, TCRdb called clonotypes with MiXCR, one entry per CDR3 protein. The profile shows some 87,000 distinct CDR3 sequences, about 9.4% of them singletons. The CDR3 runs to 14 residues. Trimming left V 3 bases short and J 2 bases short, with 8 bases between. Time point denoted: sample taken at primary tumor resection. Sequencing was performed on whole RNA extracted from tumor and nontumor lung tissue, or from frozen PBMC, and the material was left unsorted. The cohort: under 80 early-stage, untreated non-small cell lung cancer patients. The receptor was isolated from a male donor with early-stage non-small cell lung cancer. The chain joins TRBV12-3 or TRBV12-4 to TRBJ2-4, with D unclear. The sample in question was PBMCs, obtained at surgery. Written as DNA, the CDR3 is TGTGCCAGCAGTTTTCTGGGGTCCAAAAACATTCAGTACTTC. Translation: CASSFLGSKNIQYF.